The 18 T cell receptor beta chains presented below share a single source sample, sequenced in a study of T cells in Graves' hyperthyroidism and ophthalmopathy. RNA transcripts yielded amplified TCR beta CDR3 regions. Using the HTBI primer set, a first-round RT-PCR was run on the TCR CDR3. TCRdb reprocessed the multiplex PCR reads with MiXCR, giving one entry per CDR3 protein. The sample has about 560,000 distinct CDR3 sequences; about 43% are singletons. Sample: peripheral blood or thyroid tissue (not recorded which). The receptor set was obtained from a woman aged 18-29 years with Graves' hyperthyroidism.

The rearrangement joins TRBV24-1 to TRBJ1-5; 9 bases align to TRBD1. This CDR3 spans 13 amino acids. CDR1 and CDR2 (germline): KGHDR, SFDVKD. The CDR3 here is CATDRGGNQPQHF. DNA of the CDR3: TGTGCGACGGACAGGGGTGGCAATCAGCCCCAGCATTTT.

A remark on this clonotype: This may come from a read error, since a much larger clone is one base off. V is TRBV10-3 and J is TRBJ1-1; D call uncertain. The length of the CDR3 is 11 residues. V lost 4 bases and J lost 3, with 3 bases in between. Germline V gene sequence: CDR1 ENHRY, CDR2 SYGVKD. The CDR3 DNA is TGTGCCATCAGTGTAGACACTGAAGCTTTCTTT. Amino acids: CAISVDTEAFF.

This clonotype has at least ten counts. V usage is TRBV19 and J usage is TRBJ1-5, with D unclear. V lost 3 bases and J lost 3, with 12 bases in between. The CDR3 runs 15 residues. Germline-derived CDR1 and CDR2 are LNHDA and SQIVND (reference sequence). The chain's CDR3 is CASSMYRRNNQPQHF. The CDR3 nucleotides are TGTGCCAGTAGTATGTACCGAAGGAACAATCAGCCCCAGCATTTT.

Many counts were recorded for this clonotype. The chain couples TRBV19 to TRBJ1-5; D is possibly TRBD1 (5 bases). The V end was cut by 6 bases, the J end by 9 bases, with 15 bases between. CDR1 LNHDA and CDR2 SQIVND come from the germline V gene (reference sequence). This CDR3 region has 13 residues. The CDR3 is CASRSGVRSPQHF. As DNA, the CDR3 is TGTGCCAGTAGATCGGGGGTCCGGTCGCCCCAGCATTTT.

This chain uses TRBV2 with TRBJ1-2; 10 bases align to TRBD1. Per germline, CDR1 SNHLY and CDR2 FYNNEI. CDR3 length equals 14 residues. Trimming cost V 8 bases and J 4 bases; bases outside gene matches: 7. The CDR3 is CASGGDRGAYGYTF. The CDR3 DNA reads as TGTGCCAGCGGGGGGGACAGGGGCGCCTATGGCTACACCTTC.

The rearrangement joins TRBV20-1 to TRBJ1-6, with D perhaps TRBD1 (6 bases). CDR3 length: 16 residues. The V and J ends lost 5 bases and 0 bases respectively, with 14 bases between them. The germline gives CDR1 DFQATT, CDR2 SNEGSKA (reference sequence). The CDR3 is CSAGRGSSSYNSPLHF. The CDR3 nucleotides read TGCAGTGCTGGCAGGGGTTCGAGCTCCTATAATTCACCCCTCCACTTT.

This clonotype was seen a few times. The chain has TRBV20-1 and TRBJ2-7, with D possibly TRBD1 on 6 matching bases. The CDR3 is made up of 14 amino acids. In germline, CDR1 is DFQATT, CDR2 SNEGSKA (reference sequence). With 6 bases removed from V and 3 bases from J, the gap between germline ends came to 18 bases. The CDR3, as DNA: TGCAGTGCCATTTATCACCGGGACATCTACGAGCAGTACTTC. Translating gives CSAIYHRDIYEQYF.

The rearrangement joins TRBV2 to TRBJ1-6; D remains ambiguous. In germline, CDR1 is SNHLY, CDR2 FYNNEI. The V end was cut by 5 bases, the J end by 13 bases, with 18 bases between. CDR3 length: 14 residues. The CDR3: CASSLAAGNQPLHF. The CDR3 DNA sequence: TGTGCCAGCAGTCTTGCGGCAGGTAATCAGCCCCTCCACTTT.

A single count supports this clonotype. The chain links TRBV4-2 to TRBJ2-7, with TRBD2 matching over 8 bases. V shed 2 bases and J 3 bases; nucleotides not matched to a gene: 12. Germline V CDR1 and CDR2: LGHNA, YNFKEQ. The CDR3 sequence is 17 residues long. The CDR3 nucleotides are TGTGCCAGCAGCCAAAGTGCCGGGTTAGCGGGGAACTACGAGCAGTACTTC. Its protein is CASSQSAGLAGNYEQYF.

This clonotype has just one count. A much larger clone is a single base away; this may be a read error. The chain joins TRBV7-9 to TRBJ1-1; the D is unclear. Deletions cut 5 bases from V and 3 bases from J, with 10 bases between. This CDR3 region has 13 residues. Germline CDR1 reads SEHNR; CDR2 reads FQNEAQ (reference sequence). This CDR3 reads CASSLIVHTEAFF. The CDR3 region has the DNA TGTGCCAGCAGCCTCATAGTCCACACTGAAGCTTTCTTT.

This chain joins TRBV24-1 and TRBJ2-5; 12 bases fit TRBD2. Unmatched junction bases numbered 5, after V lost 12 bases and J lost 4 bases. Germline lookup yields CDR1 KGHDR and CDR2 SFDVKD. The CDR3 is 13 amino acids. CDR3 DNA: TGTGCCCCCCCGGGACTAGCGGGAGAGACCCAGTACTTC. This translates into CAPPGLAGETQYF.

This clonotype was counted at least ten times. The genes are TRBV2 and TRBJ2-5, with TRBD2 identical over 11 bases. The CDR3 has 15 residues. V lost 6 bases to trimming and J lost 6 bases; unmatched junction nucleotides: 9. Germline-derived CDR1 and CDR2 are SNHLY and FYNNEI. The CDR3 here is CASSLFSGRGKTQYF. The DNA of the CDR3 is TGTGCCAGCAGCCTCTTTAGCGGGAGGGGAAAGACCCAGTACTTC.

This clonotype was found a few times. The CDR3 sequence is CSVNRAGVETQYF. DNA of the CDR3: TGCAGCGTTAACAGGGCGGGGGTAGAGACCCAGTACTTC. The V and J genes are TRBV29-1 and TRBJ2-5; D possibly corresponds to TRBD2 (7 bases). The CDR3 is 13 residues long. V shed 5 bases and J shed 4 bases, with 14 bases lying between them. Looked up from germline, CDR1 is SQVTM and CDR2 is ANQGSEA.

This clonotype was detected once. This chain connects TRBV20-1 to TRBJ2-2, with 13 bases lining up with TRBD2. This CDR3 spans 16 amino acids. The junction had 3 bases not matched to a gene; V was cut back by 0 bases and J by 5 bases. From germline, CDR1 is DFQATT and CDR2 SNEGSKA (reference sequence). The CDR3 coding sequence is TGCAGTGCTAGAGAGGGACTAGCGGGGAATACCGGGGAGCTGTTTTTT. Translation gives CSAREGLAGNTGELFF.

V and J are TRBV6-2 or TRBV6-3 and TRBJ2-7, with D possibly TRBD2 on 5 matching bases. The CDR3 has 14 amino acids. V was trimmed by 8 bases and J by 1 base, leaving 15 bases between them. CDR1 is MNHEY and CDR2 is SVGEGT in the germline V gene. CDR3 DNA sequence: TGTGCCAGCTTACCGGGGTGGGAGTCCTACGAGCAGTACTTC. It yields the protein CASLPGWESYEQYF.

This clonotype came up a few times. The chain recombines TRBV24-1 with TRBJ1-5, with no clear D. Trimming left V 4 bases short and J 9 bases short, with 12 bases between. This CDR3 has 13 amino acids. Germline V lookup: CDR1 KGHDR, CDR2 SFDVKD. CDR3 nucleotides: TGTGCCACCAGTGACAAGACTTTGCGGCCCCAGCATTTT. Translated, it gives CATSDKTLRPQHF.

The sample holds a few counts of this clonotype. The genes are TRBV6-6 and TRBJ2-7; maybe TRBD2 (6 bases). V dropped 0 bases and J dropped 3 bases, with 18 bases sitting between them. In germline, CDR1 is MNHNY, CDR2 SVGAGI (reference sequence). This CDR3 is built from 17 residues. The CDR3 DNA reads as TGTGCCAGCAGTTACTCGATAGCGGAGGGTCCCCTCTACGAGCAGTACTTC. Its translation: CASSYSIAEGPLYEQYF.

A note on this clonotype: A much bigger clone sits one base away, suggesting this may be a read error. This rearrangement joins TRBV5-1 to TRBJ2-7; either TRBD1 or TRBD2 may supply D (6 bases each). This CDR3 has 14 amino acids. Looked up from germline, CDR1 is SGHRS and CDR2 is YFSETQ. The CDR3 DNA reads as TGCGTCAGCAGCTTGGAACAGGGAGGATACGAGCAGTACTTC. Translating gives CVSSLEQGGYEQYF.